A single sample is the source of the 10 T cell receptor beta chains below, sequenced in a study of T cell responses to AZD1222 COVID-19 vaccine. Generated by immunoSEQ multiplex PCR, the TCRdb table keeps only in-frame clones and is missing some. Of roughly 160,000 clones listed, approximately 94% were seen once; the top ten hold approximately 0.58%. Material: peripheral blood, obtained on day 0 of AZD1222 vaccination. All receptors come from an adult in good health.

DNA of the CDR3: TGCGCCAGCAGCTCGGATAACTATGGCTACACCTTC. Protein: CASSSDNYGYTF. V usage is TRBV5-1 and J usage is TRBJ1-2; the D is unclear. In germline, CDR1 is SGHRS, CDR2 YFSETQ. The CDR3 contains 12 residues. Trimming left V 3 bases short and J 1 base short, with 4 bases between. Supplemented by reference TRBV5-1 and TRBJ1-2, the full variable domain reads KAGVTQTPRYLIKTRGQQVTLSCSPISGHRSVSWYQQTPGQGLQFLFEYFSETQRNKGNFPGRFSGRQFSNSRSEMNVSTLELGDSALYLCASSSDNYGYTFGSGTRLTVV.

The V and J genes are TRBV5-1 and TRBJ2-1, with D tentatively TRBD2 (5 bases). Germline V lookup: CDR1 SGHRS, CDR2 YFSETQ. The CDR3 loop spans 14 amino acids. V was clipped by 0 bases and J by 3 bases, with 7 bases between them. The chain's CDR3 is CASSLVLDYNEQFF. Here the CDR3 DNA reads TGCGCCAGCAGCTTGGTACTAGACTACAATGAGCAGTTCTTC.

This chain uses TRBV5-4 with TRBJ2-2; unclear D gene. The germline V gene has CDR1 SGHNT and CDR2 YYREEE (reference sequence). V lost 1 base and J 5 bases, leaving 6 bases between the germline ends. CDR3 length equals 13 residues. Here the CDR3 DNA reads TGTGCCAGCAGCTTGCGCCCGACCGGGGAGCTGTTTTTT. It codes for CASSLRPTGELFF.

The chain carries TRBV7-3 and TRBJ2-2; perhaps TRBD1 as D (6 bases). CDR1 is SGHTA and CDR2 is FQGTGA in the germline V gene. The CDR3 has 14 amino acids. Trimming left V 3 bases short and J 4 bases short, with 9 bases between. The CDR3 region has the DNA TGTGCCAGCAGCTTCTCAGGGGTCACCGGGGAGCTGTTTTTT. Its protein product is CASSFSGVTGELFF.

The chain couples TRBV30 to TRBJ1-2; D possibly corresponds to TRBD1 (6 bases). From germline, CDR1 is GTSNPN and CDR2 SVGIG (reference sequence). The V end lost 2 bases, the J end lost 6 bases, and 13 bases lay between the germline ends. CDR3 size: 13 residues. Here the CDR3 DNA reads TGTGCCTGGAGTACCAGGGGTACGAATGGCTACACCTTC. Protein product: CAWSTRGTNGYTF.

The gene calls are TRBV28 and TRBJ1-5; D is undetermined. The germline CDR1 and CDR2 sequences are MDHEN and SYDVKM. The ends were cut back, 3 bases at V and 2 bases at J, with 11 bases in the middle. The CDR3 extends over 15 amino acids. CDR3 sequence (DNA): TGTGCCAGCAGTTTCCCACAGCGACGCAATCAGCCCCAGCATTTT. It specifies CASSFPQRRNQPQHF.

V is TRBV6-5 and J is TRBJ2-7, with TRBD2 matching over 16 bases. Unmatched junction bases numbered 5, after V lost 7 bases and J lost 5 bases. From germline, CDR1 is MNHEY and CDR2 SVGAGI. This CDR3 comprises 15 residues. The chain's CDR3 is CASMGLAGGIHEQYF. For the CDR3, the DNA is TGTGCCAGCATGGGACTAGCGGGAGGGATCCACGAGCAGTACTTC.

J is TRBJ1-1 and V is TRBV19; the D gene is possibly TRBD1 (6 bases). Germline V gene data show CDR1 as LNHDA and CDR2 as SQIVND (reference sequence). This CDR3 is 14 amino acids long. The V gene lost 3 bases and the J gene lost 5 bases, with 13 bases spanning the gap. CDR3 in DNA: TGTGCCAGTAGTATCGCCGCAGGGGTTACTGAAGCTTTCTTT. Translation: CASSIAAGVTEAFF.

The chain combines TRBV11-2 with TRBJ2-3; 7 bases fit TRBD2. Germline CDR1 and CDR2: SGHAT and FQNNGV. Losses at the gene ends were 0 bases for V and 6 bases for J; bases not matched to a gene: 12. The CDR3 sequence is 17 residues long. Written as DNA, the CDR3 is TGTGCCAGCAGCTTAGAGCGTAGGCGGGAGTCCCTTGATACGCAGTATTTT. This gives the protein CASSLERRRESLDTQYF.

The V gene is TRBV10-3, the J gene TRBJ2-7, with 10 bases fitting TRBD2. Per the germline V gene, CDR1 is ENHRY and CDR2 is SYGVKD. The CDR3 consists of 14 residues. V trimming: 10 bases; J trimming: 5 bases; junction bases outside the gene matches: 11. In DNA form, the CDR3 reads TGTGCCACTCACCAGCGGGAGGGCCAGAACGAGCAGTACTTC. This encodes CATHQREGQNEQYF.